The rows below give T cell receptor beta chains drawn from one sample of a study of blood T cell repertoires in COVID-19. Measured with immunoSEQ multiplex PCR; TCRdb has only the in-frame clones, and not every one. The table has approximately 100,000 clones, over 65% seen once. Sequencing was carried out using peripheral blood. The receptors derive from an older woman with acute or convalescent COVID-19. Both conserved end residues are part of each CDR3. D genes are given only for firm matches. Clone size, where shown, is once, few, many, or a class for clones that have expanded.

D gene: -; J gene: TRBJ2-7; V gene: TRBV11-2; CDR3 length: 14; clone size: -; CDR3 protein: CASSLALSSYEQYF; CDR3 DNA: TGTGCCAGCAGCTTAGCGCTGAGCTCCTACGAGCAGTACTTC
D gene: TRBD1; J gene: TRBJ1-3; V gene: TRBV24-1; CDR3 length: 14; clone size: -; CDR3 protein: CATSPPGTGSPLYF; CDR3 DNA: TGTGCCACCAGTCCACCGGGGACAGGTTCCCCTCTATATTTT
D gene: -; J gene: TRBJ2-7; V gene: TRBV6-2/TRBV6-3; CDR3 length: 14; clone size: -; CDR3 protein: CASSTPGLSYEQYF; CDR3 DNA: TGTGCCAGCAGTACCCCGGGTTTGTCCTACGAGCAGTACTTC
D gene: TRBD1; J gene: TRBJ1-5; V gene: TRBV6-6; CDR3 length: 14; clone size: -; CDR3 protein: CASRDTGGGQPQHF; CDR3 DNA: TGTGCCAGCAGAGATACAGGGGGGGGTCAGCCCCAGCATTTT
D gene: TRBD1; J gene: TRBJ1-5; V gene: TRBV6-1; CDR3 length: 17; clone size: -; CDR3 protein: CASIDRGRTTIGQPQHF; CDR3 DNA: TGTGCCAGCATTGACAGGGGTCGTACTACCATTGGGCAGCCCCAGCATTTT
D gene: TRBD1; J gene: TRBJ1-3; V gene: TRBV6-6; CDR3 length: 15; clone size: -; CDR3 protein: CASSYSTGSGNTIYF; CDR3 DNA: TGTGCCAGCAGTTACTCGACAGGGTCTGGAAACACCATATATTTT
D gene: -; J gene: TRBJ1-2; V gene: TRBV18; CDR3 length: 18; clone size: -; CDR3 protein: CASSPPGQKGSELYGYTF; CDR3 DNA: TGTGCCAGCTCACCTCCTGGACAGAAAGGTTCTGAACTCTATGGCTACACCTTC
D gene: -; J gene: TRBJ1-2; V gene: TRBV7-9; CDR3 length: 15; clone size: -; CDR3 protein: CASSLGPESPYGYTF; CDR3 DNA: TGTGCCAGCAGCTTGGGCCCAGAGTCCCCCTATGGCTACACCTTC
D gene: -; J gene: TRBJ2-2; V gene: TRBV5-1; CDR3 length: 15; clone size: -; CDR3 protein: CASSLGQENTGELFF; CDR3 DNA: TGCGCCAGCAGCTTGGGGCAGGAGAACACCGGGGAGCTGTTTTTT
D gene: TRBD1; J gene: TRBJ1-4; V gene: TRBV3-1/TRBV3-2; CDR3 length: 15; clone size: -; CDR3 protein: CASRDTGQFNEKLFF; CDR3 DNA: TGTGCCAGCAGAGATACGGGACAGTTTAATGAAAAACTGTTTTTT
D gene: TRBD1; J gene: TRBJ1-1; V gene: TRBV28; CDR3 length: 18; clone size: -; CDR3 protein: CASSSLMGRKYRGSAAFF; CDR3 DNA: TGTGCCAGCAGTTCCCTCATGGGCAGAAAATACAGGGGTTCGGCAGCTTTCTTT
D gene: -; J gene: TRBJ1-5; V gene: TRBV28; CDR3 length: 15; clone size: -; CDR3 protein: CASVPLLRWDQPQHF; CDR3 DNA: TGTGCCAGCGTGCCGCTACTGAGGTGGGATCAGCCCCAGCATTTT
D gene: TRBD1; J gene: TRBJ1-2; V gene: TRBV19; CDR3 length: 19; clone size: few; CDR3 protein: CASTPRSGTGRQRVYGYTF; CDR3 DNA: TGTGCCAGTACCCCCAGATCCGGGACAGGGCGACAGAGGGTCTATGGCTACACCTTC
D gene: -; J gene: TRBJ2-7; V gene: TRBV28; CDR3 length: 15; clone size: once; CDR3 protein: CASSLPALGLDEQYF; CDR3 DNA: TGTGCCAGCAGTCTCCCGGCCCTGGGCTTGGACGAGCAGTACTTC
D gene: -; J gene: TRBJ2-5; V gene: TRBV27; CDR3 length: 17; clone size: -; CDR3 protein: CASSPGDHFGNQETQYF; CDR3 DNA: TGTGCCAGCAGTCCAGGGGATCATTTCGGTAACCAAGAGACCCAGTACTTC
D gene: TRBD1; J gene: TRBJ1-2; V gene: TRBV6-1; CDR3 length: 14; clone size: -; CDR3 protein: CASSEGQGWSGYTF; CDR3 DNA: TGTGCCAGCAGTGAGGGACAGGGGTGGAGTGGCTACACCTTC
D gene: -; J gene: TRBJ1-1; V gene: TRBV29-1; CDR3 length: 12; clone size: -; CDR3 protein: CSVTGWNTEAFF; CDR3 DNA: TGCAGCGTTACAGGGTGGAACACTGAAGCTTTCTTT